These T cell receptor beta chains were read from a single sample in a study of response to subunit inactivated influenza vaccine. TCRdb ran MiXCR on the RT-PCR reads and lists one entry per CDR3 protein. The profile shows around 200,000 distinct CDR3 sequences, approximately 15% of them singletons. The sequences come from CD8+ T cells sorted from PBMCs, collected 5 to 6 days after vaccination. The receptors originated from a man in his fifties who received an inactivated influenza vaccine. Each CDR3 is given with its conserved first and last residue. Expanded clones are given a class, and other clones once, few, many or no size at all.

v_call	clone_size	cdr3_length	j_call	cdr3_aa
TRBV5-1	-	13	TRBJ2-7	CASSPGLRDEQYF
TRBV25-1	-	14	TRBJ2-1	CASSEYAAFNEQFF
TRBV29-1	many	13	TRBJ2-3	CSVEHQDPGTQYF
TRBV9	-	15	TRBJ2-3	CASSAGTSYGNTQYF
TRBV5-5	few	12	TRBJ2-7	CASSPAGLEQYF
TRBV6-1	-	15	TRBJ2-3	CASRPQGWVADTQYF
TRBV5-1	-	14	TRBJ1-1	CASSREGLGLEAFF
TRBV21-1	-	15	TRBJ1-4	CASITYLQPNEKLFF
TRBV9	few	18	TRBJ2-6	CASSIQQGYSSGANVLTF
TRBV5-1	-	14	TRBJ1-1	CASSWTAGDTEAFF
TRBV4-3	-	17	TRBJ2-2	CASSQDGLAGITGELFF
TRBV25-1	-	13	TRBJ2-7	CASSELGRYEQYF
TRBV30	-	12	TRBJ2-1	CAWSSGSNEQFF
TRBV4-3	-	16	TRBJ1-1	CASSLKPTFMNTEAFF
TRBV5-4	-	17	TRBJ1-3	CASSFNSGYFGGNTIYF
TRBV7-8	many	12	TRBJ2-5	CASRTKQETQYF
TRBV6-1	few	21	TRBJ2-6	CASSELGLAGGSYSGANVLTF
TRBV4-3	many	17	TRBJ2-1	CASSQETSTSQYNEQFF
TRBV12-5	-	14	TRBJ2-1	CASASGLAGGPSIF
TRBV5-6	few	16	TRBJ2-1	CASSLEIGTGNNEQFF
TRBV7-9	-	13	TRBJ2-1	CASSLGREGEQFF
TRBV9	-	17	TRBJ2-2	CASSVGGTPRSTGELFF
TRBV7-8	few	14	TRBJ2-1	CASSFPGGANEQFF
TRBV14	few	20	TRBJ2-6	CASSPRQGASLNSGANVLTF
TRBV7-9	-	12	TRBJ2-7	CASNTGNYEQYF
TRBV29-1	few	17	TRBJ2-5	CSVEFVAGGVLQETQYF
TRBV7-9	-	16	TRBJ2-7	CASSFPGSREDNEQYF